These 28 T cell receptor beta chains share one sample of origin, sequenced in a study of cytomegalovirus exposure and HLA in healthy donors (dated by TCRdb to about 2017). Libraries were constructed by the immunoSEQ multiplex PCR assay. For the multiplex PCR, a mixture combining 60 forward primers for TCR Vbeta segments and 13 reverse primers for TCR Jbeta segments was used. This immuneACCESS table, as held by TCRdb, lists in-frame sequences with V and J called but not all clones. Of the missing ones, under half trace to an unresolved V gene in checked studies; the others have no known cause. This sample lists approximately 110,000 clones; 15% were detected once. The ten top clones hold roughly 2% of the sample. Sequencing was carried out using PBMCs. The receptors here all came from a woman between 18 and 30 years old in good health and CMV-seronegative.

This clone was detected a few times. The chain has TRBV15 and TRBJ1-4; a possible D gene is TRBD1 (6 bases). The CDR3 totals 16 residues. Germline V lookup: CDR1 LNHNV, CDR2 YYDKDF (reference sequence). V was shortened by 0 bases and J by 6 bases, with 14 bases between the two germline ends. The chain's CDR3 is CATSRDRTDRYEKLFF. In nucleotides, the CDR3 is TGTGCCACCAGCAGAGATCGGACGGACAGATATGAAAAACTGTTTTTT. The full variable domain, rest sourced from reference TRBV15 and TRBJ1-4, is DAMVIQNPRYQVTQFGKPVTLSCSQTLNHNVMYWYQQKSSQAPKLLFHYYDKDFNNEADTPDNFQSRRPNTSFCFLDIRSPGLGDTAMYLCATSRDRTDRYEKLFFGSGTQLSVL.

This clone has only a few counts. CDR3 bases: TGCGCCAGCAGCCAAGACTTAAGGGGCTACGAGCAGTACTTC. Encoded protein: CASSQDLRGYEQYF. The rearrangement joins TRBV4-1 to TRBJ2-7; TRBD1 might be the D (5 bases). CDR1 is MGHRA and CDR2 is YSYEKL in the germline V gene. The V end lost 0 bases, the J end lost 3 bases, and 9 bases lay between the germline ends. The CDR3 runs to 14 residues.

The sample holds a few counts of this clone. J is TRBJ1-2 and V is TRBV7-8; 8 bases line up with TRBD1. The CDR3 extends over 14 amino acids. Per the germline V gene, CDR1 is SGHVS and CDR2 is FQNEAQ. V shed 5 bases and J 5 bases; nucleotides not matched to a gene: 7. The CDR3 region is CASSPRTGPYGYTF. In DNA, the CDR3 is TGTGCCAGCAGCCCGAGGACAGGGCCATATGGCTACACCTTC.

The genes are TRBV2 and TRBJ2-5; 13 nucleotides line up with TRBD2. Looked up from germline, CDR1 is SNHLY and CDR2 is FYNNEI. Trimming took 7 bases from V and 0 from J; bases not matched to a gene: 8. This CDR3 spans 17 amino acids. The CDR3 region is CASTILGLAGDQETQYF. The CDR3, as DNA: TGTGCCAGCACCATCCTTGGACTAGCGGGGGACCAAGAGACCCAGTACTTC.

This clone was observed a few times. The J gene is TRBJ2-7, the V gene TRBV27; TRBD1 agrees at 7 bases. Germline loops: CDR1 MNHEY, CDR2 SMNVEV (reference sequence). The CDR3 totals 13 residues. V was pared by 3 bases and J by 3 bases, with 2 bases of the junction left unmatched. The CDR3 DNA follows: TGTGCCAGCAGTTTGGACAGGAACTACGAGCAGTACTTC. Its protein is CASSLDRNYEQYF.

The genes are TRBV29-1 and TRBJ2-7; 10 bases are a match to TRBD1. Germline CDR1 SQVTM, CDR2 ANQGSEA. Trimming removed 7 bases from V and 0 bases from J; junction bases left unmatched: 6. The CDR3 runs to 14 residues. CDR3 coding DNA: TGCAGCGCCACCGGGACAGGGGCCTCCTACGAGCAGTACTTC. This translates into CSATGTGASYEQYF.

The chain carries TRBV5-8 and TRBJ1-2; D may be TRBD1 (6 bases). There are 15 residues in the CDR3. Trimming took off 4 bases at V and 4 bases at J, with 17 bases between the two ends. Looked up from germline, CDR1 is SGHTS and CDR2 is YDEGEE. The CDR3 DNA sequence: TGTGCCAGCAGCCAGGAGGACAGTTCAATCTATGGCTACACCTTC. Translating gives CASSQEDSSIYGYTF. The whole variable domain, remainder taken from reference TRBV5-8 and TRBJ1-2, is EAGVTQSPTHLIKTRGQQATLRCSPISGHTSVYWYQQALGLGLQFLLWYDEGEERNRGNFPPRFSGRQFPNYSSELNVNALELEDSALYLCASSQEDSSIYGYTFGSGTRLTVV.

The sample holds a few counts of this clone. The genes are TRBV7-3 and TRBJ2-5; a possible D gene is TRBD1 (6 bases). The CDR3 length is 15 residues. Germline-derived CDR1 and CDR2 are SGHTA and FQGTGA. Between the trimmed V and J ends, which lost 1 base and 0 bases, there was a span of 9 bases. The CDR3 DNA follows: TGTGCCAGCAGCTTAAGGGGACAATACCAAGAGACCCAGTACTTC. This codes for CASSLRGQYQETQYF.

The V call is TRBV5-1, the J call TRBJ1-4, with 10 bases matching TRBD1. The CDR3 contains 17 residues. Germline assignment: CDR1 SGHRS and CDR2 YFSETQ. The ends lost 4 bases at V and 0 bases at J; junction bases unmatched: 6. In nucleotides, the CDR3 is TGCGCCAGCAGCCCCACCGGGACAGGGGCAACTAATGAAAAACTGTTTTTT. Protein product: CASSPTGTGATNEKLFF.

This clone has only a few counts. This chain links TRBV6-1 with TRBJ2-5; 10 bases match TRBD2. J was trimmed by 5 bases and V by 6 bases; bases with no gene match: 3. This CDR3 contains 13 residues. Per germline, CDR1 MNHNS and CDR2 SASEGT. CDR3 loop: CASRLAGVETQYF. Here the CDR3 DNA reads TGTGCCAGCAGGCTAGCGGGAGTGGAGACCCAGTACTTC.

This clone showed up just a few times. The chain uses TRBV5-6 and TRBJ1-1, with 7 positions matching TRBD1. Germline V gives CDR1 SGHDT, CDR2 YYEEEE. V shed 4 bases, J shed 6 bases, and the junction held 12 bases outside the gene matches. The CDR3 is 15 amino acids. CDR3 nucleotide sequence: TGTGCCAGCAGCCGTGCGGGTCAGGGGGACGCTGAAGCTTTCTTT. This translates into CASSRAGQGDAEAFF.

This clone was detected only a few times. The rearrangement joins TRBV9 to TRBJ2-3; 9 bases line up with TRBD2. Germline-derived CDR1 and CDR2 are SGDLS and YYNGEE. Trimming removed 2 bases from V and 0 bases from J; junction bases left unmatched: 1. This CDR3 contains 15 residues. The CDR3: CASSVLAGSTDTQYF. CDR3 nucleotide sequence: TGTGCCAGCAGCGTTCTAGCGGGGAGCACAGATACGCAGTATTTT.

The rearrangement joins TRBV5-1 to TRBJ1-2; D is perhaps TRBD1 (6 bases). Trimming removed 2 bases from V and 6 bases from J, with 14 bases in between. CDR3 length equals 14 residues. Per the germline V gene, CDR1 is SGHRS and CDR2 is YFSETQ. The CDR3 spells CASSLDRTSDGYTF. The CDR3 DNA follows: TGCGCCAGCAGCTTAGACAGGACGTCTGATGGCTACACCTTC.

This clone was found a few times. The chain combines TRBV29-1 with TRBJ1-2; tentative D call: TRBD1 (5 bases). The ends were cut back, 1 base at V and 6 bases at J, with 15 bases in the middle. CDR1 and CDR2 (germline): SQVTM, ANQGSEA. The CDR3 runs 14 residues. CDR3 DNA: TGCAGCGTTGAAGTCCAGCAAGGGGTCCATGGCTACACCTTC. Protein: CSVEVQQGVHGYTF.

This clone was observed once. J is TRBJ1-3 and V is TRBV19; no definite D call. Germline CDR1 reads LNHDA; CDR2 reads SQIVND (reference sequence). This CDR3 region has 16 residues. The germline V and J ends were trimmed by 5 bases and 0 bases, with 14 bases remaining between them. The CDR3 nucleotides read TGTGCCAGTAGTTTCCTTATCCGGAGCTCTGGAAACACCATATATTTT. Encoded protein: CASSFLIRSSGNTIYF.

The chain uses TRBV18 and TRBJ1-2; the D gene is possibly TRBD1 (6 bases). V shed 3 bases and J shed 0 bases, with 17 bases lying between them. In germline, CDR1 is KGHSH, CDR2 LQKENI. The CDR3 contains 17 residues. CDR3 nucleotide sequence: TGTGCCAGCTCACCCTTTGACAGGTGGGGCCCTAACTATGGCTACACCTTC. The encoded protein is CASSPFDRWGPNYGYTF.

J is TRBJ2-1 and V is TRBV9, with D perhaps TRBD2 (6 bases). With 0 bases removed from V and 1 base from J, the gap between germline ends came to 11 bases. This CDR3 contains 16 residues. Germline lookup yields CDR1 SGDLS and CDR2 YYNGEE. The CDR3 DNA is TGTGCCAGCAGCGTAGTCGGGAGCCGGTCCTACAATGAGCAGTTCTTC. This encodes CASSVVGSRSYNEQFF.

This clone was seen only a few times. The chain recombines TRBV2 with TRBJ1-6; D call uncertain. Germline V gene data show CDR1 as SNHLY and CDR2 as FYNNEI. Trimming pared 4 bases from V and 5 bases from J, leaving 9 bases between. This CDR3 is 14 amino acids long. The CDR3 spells CASSVRQDNSPLHF. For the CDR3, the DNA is TGTGCCAGCAGTGTAAGGCAGGATAATTCACCCCTCCACTTT.

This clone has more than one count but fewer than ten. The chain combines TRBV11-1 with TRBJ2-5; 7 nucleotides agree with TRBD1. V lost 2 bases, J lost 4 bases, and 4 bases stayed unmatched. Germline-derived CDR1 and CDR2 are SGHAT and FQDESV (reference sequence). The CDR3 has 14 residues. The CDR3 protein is CASSLRGRGETQYF. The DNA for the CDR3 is TGTGCCAGCAGCTTAAGGGGGCGAGGAGAGACCCAGTACTTC.

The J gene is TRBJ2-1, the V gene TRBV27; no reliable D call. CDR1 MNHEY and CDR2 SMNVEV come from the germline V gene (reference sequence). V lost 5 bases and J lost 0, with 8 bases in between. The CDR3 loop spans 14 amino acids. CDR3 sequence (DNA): TGTGCCAGCAGTCAACCTAGCTCCTACAATGAGCAGTTCTTC. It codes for CASSQPSSYNEQFF.

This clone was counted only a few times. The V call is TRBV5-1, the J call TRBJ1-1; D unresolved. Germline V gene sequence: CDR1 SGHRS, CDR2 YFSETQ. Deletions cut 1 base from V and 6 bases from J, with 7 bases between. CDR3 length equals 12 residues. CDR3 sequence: CASSLPSPEAFF. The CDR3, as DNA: TGCGCCAGCAGCTTGCCGAGCCCTGAAGCTTTCTTT.

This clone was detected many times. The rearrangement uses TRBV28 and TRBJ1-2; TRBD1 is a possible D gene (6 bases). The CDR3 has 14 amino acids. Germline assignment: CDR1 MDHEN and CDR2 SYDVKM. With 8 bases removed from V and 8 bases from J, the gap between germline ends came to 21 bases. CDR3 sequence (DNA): TGTGCCAGCGTATGGGCAGGGGCGTCTGGGGGCTACACCTTC. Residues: CASVWAGASGGYTF.

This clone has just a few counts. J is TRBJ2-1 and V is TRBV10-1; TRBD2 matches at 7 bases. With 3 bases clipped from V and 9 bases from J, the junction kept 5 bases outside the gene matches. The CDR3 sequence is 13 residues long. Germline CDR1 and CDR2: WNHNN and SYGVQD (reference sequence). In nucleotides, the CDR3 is TGCGCCAGCAGTGAAGCAGGGAGGGGTGAGCAGTTCTTC. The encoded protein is CASSEAGRGEQFF.

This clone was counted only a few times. CDR3 DNA sequence: TGTGCCAGCAGCTTGGTAATAACCGGGGAGCTGTTTTTT. This sequence encodes CASSLVITGELFF. The chain combines TRBV5-6 with TRBJ2-2; D unclear. The CDR3 totals 13 residues. Trimming stripped 0 bases from V and 5 bases from J, with 5 bases between. Per germline, CDR1 SGHDT and CDR2 YYEEEE.

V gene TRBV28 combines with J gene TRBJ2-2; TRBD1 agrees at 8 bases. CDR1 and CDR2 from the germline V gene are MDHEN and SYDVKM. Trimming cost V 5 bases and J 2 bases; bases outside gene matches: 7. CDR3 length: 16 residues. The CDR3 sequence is CASSPWTGINTGELFF. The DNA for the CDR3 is TGTGCCAGCAGTCCATGGACAGGGATTAACACCGGGGAGCTGTTTTTT.

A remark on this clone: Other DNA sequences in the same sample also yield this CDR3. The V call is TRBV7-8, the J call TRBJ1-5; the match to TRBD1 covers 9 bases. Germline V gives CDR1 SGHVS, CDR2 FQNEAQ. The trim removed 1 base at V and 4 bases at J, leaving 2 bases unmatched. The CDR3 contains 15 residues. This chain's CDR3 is CASSLGDRGNQPQHF. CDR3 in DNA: TGTGCCAGCAGCTTAGGTGACAGGGGGAATCAGCCCCAGCATTTT.

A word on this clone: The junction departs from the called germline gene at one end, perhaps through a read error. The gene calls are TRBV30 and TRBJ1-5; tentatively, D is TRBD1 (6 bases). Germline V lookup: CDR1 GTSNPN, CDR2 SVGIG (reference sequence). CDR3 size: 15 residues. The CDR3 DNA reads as TGTGCCTGGAGTGTCCCGGGGGGGGACAATCAGCCCAAGCATTTC. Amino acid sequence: CAWSVPGGDNQPKHF.

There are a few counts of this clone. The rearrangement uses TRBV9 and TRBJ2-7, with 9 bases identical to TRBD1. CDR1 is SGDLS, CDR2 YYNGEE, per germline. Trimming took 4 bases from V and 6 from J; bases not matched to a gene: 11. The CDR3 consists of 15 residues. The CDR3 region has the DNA TGTGCCAGCAGCCCACGGAGCGACAGGGGGGGCGAGCAGTACTTC. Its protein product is CASSPRSDRGGEQYF.